Each of the 16 T cell receptor beta chains below was sequenced from the same sample in a study of CD8+ T cells in alopecia areata. Treatment in this sample: oral pan-JAK inhibitor, 5-10 mg twice daily. Extraction of RNA preceded its reverse transcription into cDNA, which served as the sequencing template. Profiled with immunoSEQ multiplex PCR; TCRdb holds only in-frame clones, not every one. The data contain 200,000 or so clones, roughly 60% of them singletons. This specimen was CD4+ T cells sorted from blood, taken at week 24, from a patient treated with tofacitinib. These receptor sequences come from a human donor with alopecia areata.

This chain joins TRBV29-1 and TRBJ1-1; 7 nucleotides agree with TRBD1. The length of the CDR3 is 17 residues. Germline trimming cut 4 bases from V and 1 base from J; bases unmatched to any gene: 15. Germline V CDR1 and CDR2: SQVTM, ANQGSEA. The CDR3 spells CSVGPGQWENRNTEAFF. The CDR3 coding sequence is TGCAGCGTTGGACCGGGACAGTGGGAAAATAGGAACACTGAAGCTTTCTTT.

The chain recombines TRBV7-3 with TRBJ2-3; perhaps TRBD2 as D (6 bases). With 5 bases removed from V and 0 bases from J, the gap between germline ends came to 15 bases. Looked up from germline, CDR1 is SGHTA and CDR2 is FQGTGA. The CDR3 runs to 16 residues. The CDR3 region is CASSLYGGGSTDTQYF. The CDR3 region has the DNA TGTGCCAGCAGCCTTTACGGGGGAGGCAGCACAGATACGCAGTATTTT.

This chain uses TRBV30 with TRBJ2-5; possible D gene TRBD1, 7 bases. Germline values: CDR1 GTSNPN, CDR2 SVGIG (reference sequence). V lost 4 bases, J lost 1 base, and 13 bases lay in between. The CDR3 length is 14 residues. The CDR3: CAWIGGGSQETQYF. The CDR3 DNA reads TGTGCCTGGATAGGAGGGGGCAGCCAAGAGACCCAGTACTTC.

The rearrangement joins TRBV29-1 to TRBJ2-7, with D unresolved. Germline CDR1 and CDR2: SQVTM and ANQGSEA. V was trimmed by 4 bases and J by 6 bases, leaving 13 bases between them. CDR3 length: 12 residues. The CDR3 bases are TGCAGCGTTGGTTCCCCCATGGGCGAGCAGTACTTC. Translating gives CSVGSPMGEQYF.

The J gene is TRBJ1-6, the V gene TRBV6-5; 7 positions agree with TRBD1. The trim removed 5 bases at V and 7 bases at J, leaving 5 bases unmatched. Germline V gene data show CDR1 as MNHEY and CDR2 as SVGAGI. This CDR3 is built from 14 residues. CDR3: CASSQSRGNSPLHF. The CDR3 nucleotides are TGTGCCAGCAGTCAGAGCAGGGGGAATTCACCCCTCCACTTT.

This clone came up a few times. V usage is TRBV25-1 and J usage is TRBJ2-6; 9 bases are a match to TRBD1. Trimming cost V 10 bases and J 4 bases; bases outside gene matches: 14. The CDR3 extends over 17 amino acids. Germline lookup yields CDR1 MGHDK and CDR2 SYGVNS. The CDR3 region has the DNA TGTGCCACCTCACGTCCCGGGACAGGGTTCGGGGCCAACGTCCTGACTTTC. Amino acid sequence: CATSRPGTGFGANVLTF.

This clone was counted a single time. The chain couples TRBV29-1 to TRBJ2-5, with D maybe TRBD2 (5 bases). Germline values: CDR1 SQVTM, CDR2 ANQGSEA. V dropped 4 bases and J dropped 2 bases, with 11 bases sitting between them. The CDR3 runs 13 residues. The CDR3 here is CSVARDFQETQYF. CDR3 bases: TGCAGCGTTGCCCGGGATTTTCAAGAGACCCAGTACTTC.

The chain uses TRBV9 and TRBJ1-2; D uncertain. In germline, CDR1 is SGDLS, CDR2 YYNGEE. Trimming removed 0 bases from V and 0 bases from J, with 6 bases in between. The CDR3 is made up of 14 amino acids. CDR3 in amino acids: CASSVGSANYGYTF. The CDR3 DNA sequence: TGTGCCAGCAGCGTAGGATCAGCTAACTATGGCTACACCTTC.

The CDR3 region is CASSPISGYEQYF. CDR3 nucleotide sequence: TGTGCCAGCAGCCCCATAAGTGGCTACGAGCAGTACTTC. The chain uses TRBV5-6 and TRBJ2-7; D unclear. The CDR3 spans 13 residues. Trimming shortened V by 4 bases and J by 3 bases, and 11 bases separated the two germline ends. Germline V gene data show CDR1 as SGHDT and CDR2 as YYEEEE.

This clone came up a few times. The chain recombines TRBV15 with TRBJ2-5, with 9 nucleotides matching TRBD1. The CDR3 spans 14 residues. From germline, CDR1 is LNHNV and CDR2 YYDKDF (reference sequence). V lost 0 bases to trimming and J lost 8 bases; unmatched junction nucleotides: 4. The chain's CDR3 is CATSREGDRETQYF. In DNA form, the CDR3 reads TGTGCCACCAGCAGAGAGGGGGACAGGGAAACCCAGTACTTC.

The gene calls are TRBV6-5 and TRBJ2-4, with TRBD2 as a possible D gene (5 bases). The CDR3 spans 15 residues. The germline V and J ends were trimmed by 6 bases and 2 bases, with 14 bases remaining between them. The V gene's germline CDR1 is MNHEY and CDR2 SVGAGI. In DNA, the CDR3 is TGTGCCAGCAGCTCTGGTCGAGGGACCAAAAACATTCAGTACTTC. It codes for CASSSGRGTKNIQYF.

This clone was counted a few times. The rearrangement links TRBV30 to TRBJ2-3, with TRBD2 matching over 9 bases. Germline V gives CDR1 GTSNPN, CDR2 SVGIG (reference sequence). After removal of 0 bases from V and 5 bases from J, the junction contained 9 bases not matched to a gene. The CDR3 is 16 residues long. The CDR3 region is CAWSVSVSGSEDTQYF. In DNA, the CDR3 is TGTGCCTGGAGTGTAAGCGTTAGCGGGAGCGAAGATACGCAGTATTTT.

The chain employs TRBV7-7 and TRBJ1-1; TRBD1 aligns across 9 bases. V dropped 5 bases and J dropped 5; count of bases not matched to a gene: 9. Per germline, CDR1 SSHAT and CDR2 FNYEAQ (reference sequence). CDR3 length: 15 residues. CDR3 protein: CASSPFQGQGTEAFF. CDR3 nucleotide sequence: TGTGCCAGCAGCCCCTTCCAGGGACAGGGAACTGAAGCTTTCTTT.

The sample holds one count of this clone. The chain uses TRBV7-9 and TRBJ1-2; tentative D call: TRBD1 (5 bases). This CDR3 comprises 16 residues. Trimming left V 1 base short and J 8 bases short, with 20 bases between. In germline, CDR1 is SEHNR, CDR2 FQNEAQ (reference sequence). This CDR3 is CASSLVVASAGRGYTF. The CDR3 DNA follows: TGTGCCAGCAGCTTAGTTGTTGCCTCGGCAGGGCGAGGCTACACCTTC. The variable domain in full, completed from reference TRBV7-9 and TRBJ1-2, reads DTGVSQNPRHKITKRGQNVTFRCDPISEHNRLYWYRQTLGQGPEFLTYFQNEAQLEKSRLLSDRFSAERPKGSFSTLEIQRTEQGDSAMYLCASSLVVASAGRGYTFGSGTRLTVV.

This clone was counted once. V is TRBV5-1 and J is TRBJ2-5; no definite D call. Per germline, CDR1 SGHRS and CDR2 YFSETQ. V lost 0 bases and J lost 3, with 9 bases in between. The CDR3 has 14 amino acids. CDR3 loop: CASSLASKKETQYF. CDR3 sequence (DNA): TGCGCCAGCAGCTTGGCCAGCAAGAAAGAGACCCAGTACTTC.

The CDR3 nucleotides are TGTGCCAGCAGTACCACTAGCGGGGTAAACATTCAGTACTTC. Translating it yields CASSTTSGVNIQYF. The V and J genes are TRBV6-5 and TRBJ2-4; 10 bases match TRBD2. After removal of 5 bases from V and 6 bases from J, the junction contained 4 bases not matched to a gene. CDR3 length: 14 amino acids. From germline, CDR1 is MNHEY and CDR2 SVGAGI.